This entry features one T cell receptor (beta chain) sequence. The sample originates from a study of PD-L1 blockade in urothelial cancer. Across the whole study: Of prior chemotherapy regimens, patients had received between 0 and 3.

Time point: pretreatment peripheral blood. Trimming stripped 2 bases from V and 4 bases from J, with 12 bases between. CDR3 length: 15 amino acids. CDR1 is SGHRS, CDR2 YFSETQ, per germline. TCRdb keeps only in-frame clones here, not all; method: immunoSEQ multiplex PCR. The table has approximately 48,000 clones, 70% to 80% seen once. The source material was PBMCs, sampled around atezolizumab (anti-PD-L1) treatment. This clonotype originated in a man in his 70s with urothelial cancer. This chain joins TRBV5-1 and TRBJ2-2; weak D call: TRBD1 (7 bases). The CDR3 bases are TGCGCCAGCAGCTTCTGGCAGGGGGGCACCGGGGAGCTGTTTTTT. Translating gives CASSFWQGGTGELFF.